The rows below give T cell receptor beta chains drawn from one sample of a study of blood T cell repertoires in COVID-19. Sequenced by immunoSEQ multiplex PCR; TCRdb stores in-frame clones only, minus some. The sample lists approximately 97,000 clones; 80% to 90% were seen once. The specimen sequenced was peripheral blood. The receptors derive from a man in his fifties or sixties with COVID-19, enrolled during active disease. Each CDR3 is given with its conserved first and last residue. A D gene is named only where the DNA matches it firmly. The size of a clone is reported for some rows only, either as once, few or many, or as a class for expanded clones.

TRBV10-1	NA	NA	TRBJ2-3	TGCGCCAGCAGTGAGTTCAGGGGGGCCACAGATACGCAGTATTTT	CASSEFRGATDTQYF
TRBV5-4	NA	NA	TRBJ2-3	TGTGCCAGCAGCCTCGGACGGGACACAGATACGCAGTATTTT	CASSLGRDTDTQYF
TRBV10-3	few	NA	TRBJ2-5	TGTGCCATCATTCACAGTAAGTACCAAGAGACCCAGTACTTC	CAIIHSKYQETQYF
TRBV2	once	TRBD1	TRBJ1-1	TGTGCCAGCAGTCAACCGGGACAGGGGTCGATCACTGAAGCTTTCTTT	CASSQPGQGSITEAFF
TRBV4-1	NA	TRBD1	TRBJ1-2	TGCGCCAGCAGCCAAGAAGTGGGACAGGGGGCTAACTATGGCTACACCTTC	CASSQEVGQGANYGYTF
TRBV16	NA	NA	TRBJ1-4	TGTGCCAGCAGCCAAATACCGACCTGGGGTGAGGGTGAAAAACTGTTTTTT	CASSQIPTWGEGEKLFF
TRBV24-1	NA	TRBD1	TRBJ1-2	TGTGCCACCAGTGAGACCGGGACAGACCTCACTAACTATGGCTACACCTTC	CATSETGTDLTNYGYTF
TRBV5-1	NA	NA	TRBJ1-4	TGCGCCAGCAGCTTGACCCGGACAGCAACTAATGAAAAACTGTTTTTT	CASSLTRTATNEKLFF
TRBV9	once	TRBD1	TRBJ1-2	TGTGCCAGCAGCGAGAAACCCGGGACAGGGGGCTTCGACTATGGCTACACCTTC	CASSEKPGTGGFDYGYTF
TRBV5-1	NA	TRBD1	TRBJ1-4	TGCGCCAGCAGCCCGGGGACAGGGGGTGAAAAACTGTTTTTT	CASSPGTGGEKLFF
TRBV13	NA	TRBD2	TRBJ2-3	TGTGCCAGCAGCTTAGGCACTAGCGGCGAATATACGCAGTATTTT	CASSLGTSGEYTQYF
TRBV7-8	NA	NA	TRBJ2-7	TGTGCCAGCAGCTTAGACCGGGGGAGCTTGAGAGAGCAGTACTTC	CASSLDRGSLREQYF
TRBV18	NA	NA	TRBJ2-7	TGTGCCAGCTCACCTACAGGGACGGGTGGAGGCGAGCAGTACTTC	CASSPTGTGGGEQYF
TRBV29-1	NA	NA	TRBJ2-3	TGCAGCGTTGATATGAGGTACACAGATACGCAGTATTTT	CSVDMRYTDTQYF
TRBV28	NA	NA	TRBJ1-3	TGTGCCAGCAGTTTTTCAGGGCCCTCTGGAAACACCATATATTTT	CASSFSGPSGNTIYF
TRBV28	NA	NA	TRBJ2-7	TGTGCCAGCAGTTTCCTTTCTCTCTACGAGCAGTACTTC	CASSFLSLYEQYF
TRBV29-1	NA	TRBD2	TRBJ2-3	TGCAGCGTCGCGGGACTAGCGGGGGGGCCGGGAGATACGCAGTATTTT	CSVAGLAGGPGDTQYF
TRBV21-1	NA	NA	TRBJ1-5	TGTGCCAGCAGCAAAGCAGGAGACAGGGATATGTGCAATCAGCCCCAGCATTTT	CASSKAGDRDMCNQPQHF
TRBV7-3	NA	TRBD1	TRBJ2-2	TGTGCCAGCAGCTTAGCCGGGACAGGCAGCGGGGAGCTGTTTTTT	CASSLAGTGSGELFF
TRBV4-1	NA	NA	TRBJ1-3	TGCGCCAGCAGCCAAGACGAGGCTGGAGGAAACACCATATATTTT	CASSQDEAGGNTIYF
TRBV6-6	NA	TRBD1	TRBJ2-7	TGTGCCGGGGGGACAGGGAAGGGCGAGCAGTACTTC	CAGGTGKGEQYF
TRBV10-2	NA	TRBD1	TRBJ1-1	TGCGCCAGCAGTTGGACAGGGGAGGTCGACGAAGCTTTCTTT	CASSWTGEVDEAFF
TRBV19	NA	NA	TRBJ1-2	TGTGCCAGTAGTATAGACCAGTCATATGGCTACACCTTC	CASSIDQSYGYTF
TRBV27	NA	NA	TRBJ1-4	TGTGCCAGCAGTCTCCTGTTCAGGAGGGATGAAAAACTGTTTTTT	CASSLLFRRDEKLFF
TRBV30	once	TRBD1	TRBJ1-3	TGTGCCTGGAGACACAGGGGGCTTATCTCTGGAAACACCATATATTTT	CAWRHRGLISGNTIYF
TRBV4-1	once	TRBD1	TRBJ1-5	TGCGCCAGCAGCCAAGTGGCGACAGGGGATAGCAATCAGCCCCAGCATTTT	CASSQVATGDSNQPQHF